The T cell receptor (beta chain) under discussion was sequenced for a study of blood T cell repertoires in COVID-19 (TCRdb year 2020). For context, the study as a whole: Samples covering the acute and convalescent phases of COVID-19 were provided by collaborators in the United States, Italy and Spain. The material from the prospective study consisted of cDNA or gDNA derived from T cells, B-cell-depleted T cells, or PBMCs. Subjects who had been exposed to COVID-19, were actively infected with it, or had recovered from it provided the deeply sampled blood TCRbeta repertoires that made up the dataset. The repertoires were made available in a free public database intended to serve as a resource for research on the immune response to SARS-CoV-2. Samples came from the ongoing ImmuneRACE study (first 160 participants) plus 1,254 subjects from 6 global collaborators. Sample metadata almost always included a de-identified subject ID, COVID-19 status, age in years and sex. Where available, HLA class I and class II types were obtained from metadata supplied by the sample provider rather than from assay-based typing.

CDR1 and CDR2, looked up from the germline V gene, are MRHNA and SNTAGT. A distance of 9 bases separates the germline ends of V and J, which lose 3 bases and 1 base respectively. The CDR3 has 14 amino acids, counting the end cysteine and phenylalanine. Only the CDR3 part of the read is kept: 42 bases, read in frame from the first base. In regard to this clone: No cognate antigen has been identified for it. Nothing much larger sits one base from this clone, and base qualities are not available.

The study at large found these results: The amount of clinical and demographic metadata varied by source and participant and was provided uncurated.

TCRbeta CDR3 regions were amplified from genomic DNA by means of the immunoSEQ Assay, a bias-controlled multiplex PCR. The paper's data handling went like this. The number of nucleated cells in each sample was estimated by amplification of reference gene primers within the assay. Sequence reads were collapsed and filtered to measure the absolute abundance of every unique TCRbeta CDR3 rearrangement. For each sample, productive Simpson clonality was calculated by taking the square root of Simpson's diversity index across productive rearrangements. The clones in this table, taken by TCRdb from immuneACCESS, are in-frame only. Not every clone is retained; where verified, under half of the shortfall comes from an unresolved V gene, and the cause of the rest is unknown. V, J and clone size reflect that table, while D and trimming were determined from the DNA. The sample table contains around 360,000 clones; only one count was recorded for roughly 87% of them. Just under 3% of the sample rests with the top ten.

Participants in the prospective study were aged about 18 to 90 years, lived in 20 to 30 United States geographic areas, and enrolled through a virtual design. To assign participants to cohorts, the prospective study relied on clinical history that participants themselves reported in a screening survey and a study questionnaire. Recovered participants in ImmuneRACE Cohort 3 were defined by two consecutive negative NP/OP PCR tests, clearance by a healthcare professional, or resolution of symptoms. In the prospective study, whole blood, serum and a nasopharyngeal or oropharyngeal swab were collected from each participant by mobile phlebotomists. Prospective study participants could optionally give additional blood draws and questionnaires over a roughly 2-month period. Blood samples from the prospective study were shipped frozen or at room temperature prior to DNA extraction.

The receptor's source is a woman in her 30s who had recovered from COVID-19. The sequencing sample was made of PBMCs or T cells enriched from blood (not recorded which). The V gene is TRBV6-4 and the J gene is TRBJ1-1; matching of 5 bases hints at TRBD1 as the D gene. CDR3 protein: CASSETGANTEAFF. In nucleotide form, the sequence is TGTGCCAGCAGTGAAACAGGTGCGAACACTGAAGCTTTCTTT.